The subject of this entry is one TCR beta chain. In its sample, this clonotype comes out as medium-sized (0.01 to 0.1%). No antigen is known for it. No much larger clonotype is one base removed from it; base qualities were not supplied. Receptor libraries were prepared by PCR. The instrument was a NextSeq 500. Bulk TCR libraries were generated as previously described, with the TCR primers listed in Table S5 used. Total RNA was purified with the Qiagen AllPrep DNA/RNA kit. Before analysis, reads from multiple sequencing runs of one library were combined. The source study handled its data this way. Only reads with exact TCR constant sequence were kept, trimmed to 150 nt, and grouped by their 12-nt molecular barcodes. Within each barcode group, reads were sub-clustered at a 15% Levenshtein threshold, and quality-weighted consensus sequences were built per RNA molecule. Non-functional sequences were excluded, and lower-count sequences lying one edit away from another sequence were also excluded. Based on a fit of two negative binomial distributions, barcode sub-clusters having less than 20% of the maximum read count were discarded. Clones were called with MiXCR by TCRdb after fastp trimmed the public reads at Q25, and only in-frame beta chains were retained. All rows with the same CDR3 protein become a single entry with the most common DNA and genes. The V and J calls shown here were made by TCRdb, not taken from the authors' results. The sample contains over 35,000 distinct CDR3 sequences, nearly 25% of them found a single time. Of the sample, around 0.96% is held by the ten largest clones.

These data are taken from a study of molecular identifiers for immune sequencing clone quantification (dated by TCRdb to 2016 to 2019). Describing the broader study: In a replicate experiment, RNA from around 20,000 or 100,000 naive CD8 T cells was split into five aliquots, four of which were sequenced. This methods study used CD8 T cells to benchmark TCR RNA copy counting and molecular-identifier clustering-based TCR repertoire sequencing (MIDCIRS).

The germline V gene encodes CDR1 LGHNA and CDR2 YSLEER. The CDR3 starts with the cysteine, ends with the phenylalanine, and has 14 residues. Only the CDR3 region is kept as DNA, spanning 42 bases read in frame from base 1. Trimming takes 4 bases from V and 9 bases from J, and the germline ends sit 17 bases apart. Libraries of naive CD8 T cells were built from approximately 22,000 to 940,000 sorted cells, with 10%, 30% or 50% of the purified RNA used. Naive CD8 T cells, defined as CD8+CD4-CCR7+CD45RA+, were FACS-sorted into RLT Plus buffer on a BD FACSAria II. To test detection sensitivity, Jurkat RNA equal to ten TCR copies was added to samples of about 17,000-1,100,000 naive CD8 T cells. Enrichment of CD8 T cells was performed with RosetteSep CD8+ T Cell Enrichment Cocktail and Ficoll-Paque, after which ACK red cell lysis was carried out. Points the paper makes about the study in general: Without barcode sub-clustering, chimeric consensus sequences inflated TCR diversity; chimeras reached as high as 47%. About 3 recovered TCR RNA copies per cell were obtained by modeling, versus about 9.7 by digital PCR, implying a capture efficiency of 25% to 30%. In CMV-specific effector cells, clones with more than 20 RNA copies contained over 99% of molecules, whereas in naive cells such clones contained under 1% of molecules. The sizes of highly expanded clones could end up underestimated when identical TCR molecules share a barcode. The naive libraries included spiked-in Jurkat TCR RNA (around 9 copies' worth), and this RNA is not part of the donor repertoire. Even against a background of 850,000 to 1,000,000 naive CD8 T cells, spiked-in Jurkat TCR RNA amounting to a single cell's worth was reported to be detectable.

This clonotype originated in a human donor in good health. Some libraries in this study had Jurkat cell RNA spiked in. Sequenced material: naive CD8+ T cells from blood, with Jurkat cell RNA spiked in. In light of the paper, this sample's cell subset or site label describes: FACS-sorted CD8+CD4-CCR7+CD45RA+ naive T cells. The rearrangement combines TRBV4-3 with TRBJ2-3; there is no confident call for the D gene. The sequenced DNA: TGCGCCAGCAGCCCCGGCCTTACGCAGCAGACGCAGTATTTT. Protein translation: CASSPGLTQQTQYF.